This T cell receptor beta chain stems from a study of T cell changes during pregnancy in multiple sclerosis. Generated by immunoSEQ multiplex PCR, the TCRdb table keeps only in-frame clones and is missing some. The data contain some 77,000 clones, roughly 91% of them singletons. The CDR3 loop spans 15 amino acids. J lost 4 bases, V lost 4 bases, and 3 bases had no gene match. CDR1 and CDR2 (germline): MGHRA, YSYEKL. The sequence was obtained from a female donor in good health, enrolled as a control in a pregnancy study. The specimen was peripheral blood, collected after pregnancy. The chain has TRBV4-1 and TRBJ2-3; 12 bases are shared with TRBD2. CDR3 coding DNA: TGCGCCAGCAGCCGGACTAGCGGGAATTCAGATACGCAGTATTTT. It codes for CASSRTSGNSDTQYF.